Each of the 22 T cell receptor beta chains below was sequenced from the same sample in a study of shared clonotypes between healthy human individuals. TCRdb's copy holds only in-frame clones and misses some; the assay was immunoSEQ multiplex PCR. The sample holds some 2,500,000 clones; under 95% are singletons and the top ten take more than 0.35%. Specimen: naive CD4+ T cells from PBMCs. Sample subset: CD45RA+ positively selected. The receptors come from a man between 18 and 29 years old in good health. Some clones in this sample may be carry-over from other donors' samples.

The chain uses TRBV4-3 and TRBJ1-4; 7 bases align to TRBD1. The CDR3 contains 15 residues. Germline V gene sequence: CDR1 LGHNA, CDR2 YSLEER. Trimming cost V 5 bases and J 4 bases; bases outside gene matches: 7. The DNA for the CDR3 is TGCGCCAGCAGCTATATGGACAGGAGTAATGAAAAACTGTTTTTT. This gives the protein CASSYMDRSNEKLFF.

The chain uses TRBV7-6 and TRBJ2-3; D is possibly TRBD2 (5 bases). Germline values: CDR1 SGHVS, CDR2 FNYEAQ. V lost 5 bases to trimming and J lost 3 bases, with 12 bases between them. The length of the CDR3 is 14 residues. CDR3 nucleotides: TGTGCCAGCAGCCCTAATAGCGCTACAGATACGCAGTATTTT. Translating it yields CASSPNSATDTQYF.

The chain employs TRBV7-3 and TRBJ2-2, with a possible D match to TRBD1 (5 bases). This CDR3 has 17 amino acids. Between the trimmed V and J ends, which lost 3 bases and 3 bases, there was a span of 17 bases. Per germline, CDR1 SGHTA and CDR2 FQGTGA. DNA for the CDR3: TGTGCCAGCAGCTTCCATCAGGCAGGGTTGTACACCGGGGAGCTGTTTTTT. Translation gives CASSFHQAGLYTGELFF.

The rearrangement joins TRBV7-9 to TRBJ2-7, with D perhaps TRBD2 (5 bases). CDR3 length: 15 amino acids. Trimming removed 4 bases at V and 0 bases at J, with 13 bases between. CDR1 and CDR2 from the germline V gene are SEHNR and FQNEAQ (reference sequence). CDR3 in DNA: TGTGCCAGCAGCTCTCGCCGGGGTTCCTCCTACGAGCAGTACTTC. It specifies CASSSRRGSSYEQYF.

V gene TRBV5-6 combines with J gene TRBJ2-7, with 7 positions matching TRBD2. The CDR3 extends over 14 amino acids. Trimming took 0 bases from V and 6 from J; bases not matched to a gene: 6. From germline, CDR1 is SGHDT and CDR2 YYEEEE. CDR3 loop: CASSLARLASEQYF. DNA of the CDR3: TGTGCCAGCAGCTTGGCCCGACTAGCATCCGAGCAGTACTTC.

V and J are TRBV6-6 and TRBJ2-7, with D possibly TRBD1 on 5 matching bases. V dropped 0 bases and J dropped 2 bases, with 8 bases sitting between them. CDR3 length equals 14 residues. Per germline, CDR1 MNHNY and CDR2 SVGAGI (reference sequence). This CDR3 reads CASSYSAGPYEQYF. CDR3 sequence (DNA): TGTGCCAGCAGTTACTCTGCAGGGCCCTACGAGCAGTACTTC.

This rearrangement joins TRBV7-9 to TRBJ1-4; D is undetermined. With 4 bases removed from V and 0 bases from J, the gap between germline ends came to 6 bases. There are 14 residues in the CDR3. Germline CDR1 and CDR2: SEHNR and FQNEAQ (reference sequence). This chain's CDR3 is CASSYGPTNEKLFF. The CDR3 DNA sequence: TGTGCCAGCAGCTATGGTCCAACTAATGAAAAACTGTTTTTT. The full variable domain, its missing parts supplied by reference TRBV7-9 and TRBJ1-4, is DTGVSQNPRHKITKRGQNVTFRCDPISEHNRLYWYRQTLGQGPEFLTYFQNEAQLEKSRLLSDRFSAERPKGSFSTLEIQRTEQGDSAMYLCASSYGPTNEKLFFGSGTQLSVL.

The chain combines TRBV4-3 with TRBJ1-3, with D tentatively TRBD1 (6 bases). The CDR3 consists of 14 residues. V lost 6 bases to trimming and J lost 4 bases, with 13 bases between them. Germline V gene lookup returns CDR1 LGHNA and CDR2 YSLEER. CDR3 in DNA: TGCGCCAGCAGGCCGACCGGGGGCGGAAACACCATATATTTT. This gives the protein CASRPTGGGNTIYF.

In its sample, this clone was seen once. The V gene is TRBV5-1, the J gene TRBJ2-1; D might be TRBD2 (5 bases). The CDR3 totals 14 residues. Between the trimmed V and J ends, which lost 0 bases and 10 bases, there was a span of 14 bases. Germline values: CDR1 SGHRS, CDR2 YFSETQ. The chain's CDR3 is CASSLGSAGQEQFF. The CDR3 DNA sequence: TGCGCCAGCAGCTTGGGTTCCGCGGGCCAAGAGCAGTTCTTC. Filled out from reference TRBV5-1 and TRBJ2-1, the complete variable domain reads KAGVTQTPRYLIKTRGQQVTLSCSPISGHRSVSWYQQTPGQGLQFLFEYFSETQRNKGNFPGRFSGRQFSNSRSEMNVSTLELGDSALYLCASSLGSAGQEQFFGPGTRLTVL.

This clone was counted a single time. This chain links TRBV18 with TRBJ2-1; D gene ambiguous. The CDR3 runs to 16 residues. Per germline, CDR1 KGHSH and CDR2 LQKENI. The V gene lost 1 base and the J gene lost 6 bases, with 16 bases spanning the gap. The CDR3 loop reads CASSPQVLTLSNEQFF. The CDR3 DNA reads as TGTGCCAGCTCACCACAGGTCCTAACTCTCTCCAATGAGCAGTTCTTC.

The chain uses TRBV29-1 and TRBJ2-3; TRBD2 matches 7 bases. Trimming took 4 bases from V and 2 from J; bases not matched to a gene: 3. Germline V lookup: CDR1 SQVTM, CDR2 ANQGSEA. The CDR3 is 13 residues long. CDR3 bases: TGCAGCGTTGGGGCGGGAGCCACAGATACGCAGTATTTT. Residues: CSVGAGATDTQYF.

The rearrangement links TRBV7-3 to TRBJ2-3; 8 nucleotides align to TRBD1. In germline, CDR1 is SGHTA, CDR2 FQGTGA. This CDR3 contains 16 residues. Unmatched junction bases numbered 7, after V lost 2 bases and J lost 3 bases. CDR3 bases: TGTGCCAGCAGCTTATCCAGGGGGCTAGGGACAGATACGCAGTATTTT. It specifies CASSLSRGLGTDTQYF.

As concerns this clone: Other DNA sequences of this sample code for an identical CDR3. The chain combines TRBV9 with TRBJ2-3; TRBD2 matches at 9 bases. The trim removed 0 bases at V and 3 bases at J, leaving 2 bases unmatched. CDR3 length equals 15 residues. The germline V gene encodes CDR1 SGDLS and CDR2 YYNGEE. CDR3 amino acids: CASSVGLAGTDTQYF. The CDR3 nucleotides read TGTGCCAGCAGCGTAGGGCTAGCGGGAACAGATACGCAGTATTTT.

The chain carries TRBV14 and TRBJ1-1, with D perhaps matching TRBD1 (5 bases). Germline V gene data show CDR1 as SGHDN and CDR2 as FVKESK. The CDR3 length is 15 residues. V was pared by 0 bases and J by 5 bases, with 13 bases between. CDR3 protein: CASSQDLQGRTEAFF. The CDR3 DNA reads TGTGCCAGCAGCCAAGATCTTCAGGGCCGAACTGAAGCTTTCTTT. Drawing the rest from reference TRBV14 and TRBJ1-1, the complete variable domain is EAGVTQFPSHSVIEKGQTVTLRCDPISGHDNLYWYRRVMGKEIKFLLHFVKESKQDESGMPNNRFLAERTGGTYSTLKVQPAELEDSGVYFCASSQDLQGRTEAFFGQGTRLTVV.

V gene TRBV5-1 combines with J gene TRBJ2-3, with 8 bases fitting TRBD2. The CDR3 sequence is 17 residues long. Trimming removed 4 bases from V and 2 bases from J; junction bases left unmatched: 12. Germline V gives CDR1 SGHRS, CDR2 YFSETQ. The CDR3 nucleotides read TGCGCCAGCAGCCACCGAAGGGGCGGGAGGTCCACAGATACGCAGTATTTT. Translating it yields CASSHRRGGRSTDTQYF.

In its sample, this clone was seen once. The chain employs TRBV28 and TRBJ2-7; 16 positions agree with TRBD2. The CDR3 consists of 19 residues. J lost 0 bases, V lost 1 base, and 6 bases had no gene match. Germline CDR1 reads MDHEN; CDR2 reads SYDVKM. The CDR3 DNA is TGTGCCAGCAGTTTATCTGGGACTAGCGGGAGGGGAAACTCCTACGAGCAGTACTTC. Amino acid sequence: CASSLSGTSGRGNSYEQYF.

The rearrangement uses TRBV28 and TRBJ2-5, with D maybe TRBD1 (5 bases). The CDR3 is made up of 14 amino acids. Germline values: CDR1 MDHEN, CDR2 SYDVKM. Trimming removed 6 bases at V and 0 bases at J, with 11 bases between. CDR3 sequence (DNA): TGTGCCAGCAGCCCTACAGGAAACCAAGAGACCCAGTACTTC. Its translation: CASSPTGNQETQYF.

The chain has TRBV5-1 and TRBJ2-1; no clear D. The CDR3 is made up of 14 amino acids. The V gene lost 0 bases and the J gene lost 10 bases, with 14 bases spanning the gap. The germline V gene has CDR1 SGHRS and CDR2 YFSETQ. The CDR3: CASSLDVEVGEQFF. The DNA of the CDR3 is TGCGCCAGCAGCTTGGATGTCGAAGTAGGCGAGCAGTTCTTC.

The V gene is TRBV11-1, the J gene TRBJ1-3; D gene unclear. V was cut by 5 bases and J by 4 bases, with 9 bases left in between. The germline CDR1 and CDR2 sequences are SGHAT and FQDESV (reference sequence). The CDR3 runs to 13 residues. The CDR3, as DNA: TGTGCCAGCAGCATACCTCTAGGAAACACCATATATTTT. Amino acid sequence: CASSIPLGNTIYF.

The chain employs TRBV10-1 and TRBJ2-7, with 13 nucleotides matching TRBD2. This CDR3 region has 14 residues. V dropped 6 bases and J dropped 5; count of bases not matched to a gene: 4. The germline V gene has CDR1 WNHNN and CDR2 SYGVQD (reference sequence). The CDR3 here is CASSPGLAGDEQYF. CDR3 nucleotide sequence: TGCGCCAGCAGCCCAGGACTAGCGGGAGACGAGCAGTACTTC.

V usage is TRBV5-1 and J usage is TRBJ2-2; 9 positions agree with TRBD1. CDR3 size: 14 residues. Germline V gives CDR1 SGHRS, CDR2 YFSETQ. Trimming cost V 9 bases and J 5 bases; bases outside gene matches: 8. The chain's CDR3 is CAILQGAQTGELFF. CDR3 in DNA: TGCGCCATCTTACAGGGGGCCCAGACCGGGGAGCTGTTTTTT.

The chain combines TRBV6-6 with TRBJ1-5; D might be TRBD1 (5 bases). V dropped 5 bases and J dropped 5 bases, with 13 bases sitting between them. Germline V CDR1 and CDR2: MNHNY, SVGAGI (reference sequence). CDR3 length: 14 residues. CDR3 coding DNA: TGTGCCAGCAGTACAACAGGAATGGATCAGCCCCAGCATTTT. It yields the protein CASSTTGMDQPQHF.